One and the same sample provided the 15 T cell receptor beta chains below, sequenced in a study of cytomegalovirus exposure and HLA in healthy donors. The PCR used 60 Vbeta and 13 Jbeta primers. The protocol was immunoSEQ multiplex PCR, while the TCRdb copy is restricted to in-frame clones and leaves out a portion. This sample has roughly 150,000 clones, with around 78% found just once. Sequencing input: PBMCs. Source of these receptors: a woman in her forties in good health and CMV-seropositive.

The chain carries TRBV7-3 and TRBJ2-1; 11 positions match TRBD2. V was pared by 4 bases and J by 6 bases, with 5 bases of the junction left unmatched. CDR3 size: 15 residues. Germline V gene sequence: CDR1 SGHTA, CDR2 FQGTGA. CDR3 protein: CASSSLAGGLNEQFF. CDR3 nucleotides: TGTGCCAGCAGCTCCCTAGCGGGAGGTCTCAATGAGCAGTTCTTC.

The chain uses TRBV10-2 and TRBJ1-1, with TRBD1 as a possible D gene (6 bases). V was trimmed by 10 bases and J by 4 bases, leaving 16 bases between them. CDR1 and CDR2 (germline): WSHSY, SAAADI. CDR3 length: 13 residues. The CDR3 spells CATQGNRATEAFF. CDR3 DNA sequence: TGCGCCACCCAGGGGAATCGTGCCACTGAAGCTTTCTTT.

V usage is TRBV29-1 and J usage is TRBJ1-1; D might be TRBD1 (5 bases). There are 13 residues in the CDR3. Per germline, CDR1 SQVTM and CDR2 ANQGSEA. The ends were cut back, 4 bases at V and 4 bases at J, with 13 bases in the middle. CDR3 in DNA: TGCAGCGTTGGGCTGCGGGGCGGCACTGAAGCTTTCTTT. Translated: CSVGLRGGTEAFF.

The chain couples TRBV28 to TRBJ2-7; 7 nucleotides agree with TRBD1. V shed 6 bases, J shed 0 bases, and the junction held 8 bases outside the gene matches. The CDR3 is 15 amino acids. Germline CDR1 and CDR2: MDHEN and SYDVKM. CDR3 bases: TGTGCCAGCAGCGATAGGGGGCCCCTCTCCTACGAGCAGTACTTC. Its protein is CASSDRGPLSYEQYF.

The J gene is TRBJ2-2, the V gene TRBV5-4; 8 nucleotides line up with TRBD2. The length of the CDR3 is 15 residues. Germline trimming cut 3 bases from V and 4 bases from J; bases unmatched to any gene: 5. Germline CDR1 is SGHNT and CDR2 is YYREEE (reference sequence). DNA of the CDR3: TGTGCCAGCAGCTCTGGACTAGCTCGCACCGGGGAGCTGTTTTTT. Its protein is CASSSGLARTGELFF.

The chain has TRBV2 and TRBJ2-7, with D tentatively TRBD1 (6 bases). The CDR3 runs to 14 residues. V lost 1 base and J lost 2, with 9 bases in between. Germline assignment: CDR1 SNHLY and CDR2 FYNNEI. CDR3 sequence reads: CASSEETGPYEQYF. The CDR3 nucleotides read TGTGCCAGCAGTGAAGAGACAGGCCCCTACGAGCAGTACTTC. The complete variable domain, with remaining parts taken from reference TRBV2 and TRBJ2-7, reads EPEVTQTPSHQVTQMGQEVILRCVPISNHLYFYWYRQILGQKVEFLVSFYNNEISEKSEIFDDQFSVERPDGSNFTLKIRSTKLEDSAMYFCASSEETGPYEQYFGPGTRLTVT.

This sequence joins TRBV6-6 and TRBJ2-1; 9 bases line up with TRBD1. V gave up 4 bases and J gave up 5 bases; unmatched junction bases: 6. This CDR3 is 15 amino acids long. Germline lookup yields CDR1 MNHNY and CDR2 SVGAGI (reference sequence). The CDR3 region has the DNA TGTGCCAGCAGTTCGACAGGGGGTCGAGACAATGAGCAGTTCTTC. Its protein is CASSSTGGRDNEQFF.

There are a few counts of this clone. The chain carries TRBV6-1 and TRBJ1-4; perhaps TRBD1 as D (5 bases). Per the germline V gene, CDR1 is MNHNS and CDR2 is SASEGT. V lost 1 base and J lost 5, with 14 bases in between. CDR3 length: 16 residues. CDR3 protein: CASSEVGKGPNEKLFF. Here the CDR3 DNA reads TGTGCCAGCAGTGAAGTAGGGAAGGGGCCCAATGAAAAACTGTTTTTT.

The CDR3 spells CAWSAGNQPQHF. Here the CDR3 DNA reads TGTGCCTGGAGTGCCGGTAATCAGCCCCAGCATTTT. The chain carries TRBV30 and TRBJ1-5; D gene uncertain. From germline, CDR1 is GTSNPN and CDR2 SVGIG (reference sequence). V was shortened by 1 base and J by 4 bases, with 5 bases between the two germline ends. The CDR3 loop spans 12 amino acids.

V usage is TRBV15 and J usage is TRBJ2-7, with 10 nucleotides matching TRBD2. J was trimmed by 3 bases and V by 1 base; bases with no gene match: 12. Looked up from germline, CDR1 is LNHNV and CDR2 is YYDKDF (reference sequence). This CDR3 has 18 amino acids. The CDR3 sequence: CATSRGTGTSARRYEQYF. The CDR3 region has the DNA TGTGCCACCAGCAGAGGGACCGGGACTAGCGCCAGGCGCTACGAGCAGTACTTC. The entire variable domain, with the rest obtained from reference TRBV15 and TRBJ2-7, is as follows: DAMVIQNPRYQVTQFGKPVTLSCSQTLNHNVMYWYQQKSSQAPKLLFHYYDKDFNNEADTPDNFQSRRPNTSFCFLDIRSPGLGDTAMYLCATSRGTGTSARRYEQYFGPGTRLTVT.

This clone was detected only once. The gene calls are TRBV7-2 and TRBJ2-7, with TRBD1 as a possible D gene (6 bases). The CDR3 is 14 residues long. V was cut by 4 bases and J by 2 bases, with 12 bases left in between. Germline CDR1 is SGHTA and CDR2 is FQGNSA. CDR3 in amino acids: CASSSGRGTYEQYF. As DNA, the CDR3 is TGTGCCAGCAGCTCCGGCAGGGGCACCTACGAGCAGTACTTC.

For this clone: In the same sample, other DNA sequences code for this CDR3. Here the CDR3 DNA reads TGTGCCAGCAGGGAGGTTGAGACCCAGTACTTC. This sequence encodes CASREVETQYF. V and J are TRBV2 and TRBJ2-5; TRBD2 might be the D (5 bases). The germline V gene has CDR1 SNHLY and CDR2 FYNNEI. V was clipped by 6 bases and J by 5 bases, with 7 bases between them. The CDR3 extends over 11 amino acids.

V is TRBV6-5 and J is TRBJ2-5; D may be TRBD2 (6 bases). Germline assignment: CDR1 MNHEY and CDR2 SVGAGI. Trimming removed 2 bases from V and 5 bases from J, with 15 bases in between. CDR3 length: 15 residues. CDR3 amino acids: CASSYTRRGLETQYF. Here the CDR3 DNA reads TGTGCCAGCAGTTACACGAGGAGGGGTTTGGAGACCCAGTACTTC.

The chain carries TRBV7-8 and TRBJ1-2, with D possibly matching TRBD1 (5 bases). Per the germline V gene, CDR1 is SGHVS and CDR2 is FQNEAQ. This CDR3 region has 16 residues. V lost 1 base and J lost 2, with 14 bases in between. The CDR3: CASSLVFPTANYGYTF. CDR3 coding DNA: TGTGCCAGCAGCTTAGTGTTTCCGACAGCCAACTATGGCTACACCTTC.

This clone was seen once. The rearrangement joins TRBV7-6 to TRBJ2-1, with 9 bases fitting TRBD1. This CDR3 contains 14 residues. Germline CDR1 reads SGHVS; CDR2 reads FNYEAQ. The V and J ends lost 5 bases and 2 bases, in that order; junction bases with no gene match: 1. This CDR3 reads CASSGQGTYNEQFF. The CDR3 DNA sequence: TGTGCCAGCAGCGGACAGGGGACCTACAATGAGCAGTTCTTC.